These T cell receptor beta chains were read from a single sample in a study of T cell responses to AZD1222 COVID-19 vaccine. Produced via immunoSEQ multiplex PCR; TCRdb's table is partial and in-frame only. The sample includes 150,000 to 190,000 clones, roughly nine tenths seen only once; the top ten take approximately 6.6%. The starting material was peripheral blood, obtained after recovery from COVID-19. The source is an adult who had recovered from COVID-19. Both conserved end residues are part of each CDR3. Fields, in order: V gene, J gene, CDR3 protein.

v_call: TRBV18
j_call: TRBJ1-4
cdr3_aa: CASSHGTGAQKLFF

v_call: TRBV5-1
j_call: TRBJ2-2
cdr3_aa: CASSSPESGGTGELFF

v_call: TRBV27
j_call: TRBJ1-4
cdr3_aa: CATSPTGTINEKLFF

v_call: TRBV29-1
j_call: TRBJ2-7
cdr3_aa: CSVFLSDRDYEQYF

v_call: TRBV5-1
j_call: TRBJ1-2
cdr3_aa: CASSAGQGSSGYTF

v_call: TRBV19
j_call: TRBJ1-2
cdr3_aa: CASSWGNSGYTF

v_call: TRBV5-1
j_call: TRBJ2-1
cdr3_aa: CASSSDPGTGYNEQFF

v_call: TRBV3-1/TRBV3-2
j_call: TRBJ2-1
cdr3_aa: CASSSHSDEQFF

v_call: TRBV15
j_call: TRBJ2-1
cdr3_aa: CATSRSSNEQFF

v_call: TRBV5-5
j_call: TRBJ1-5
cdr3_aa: CASSLVQAVNQPQHF

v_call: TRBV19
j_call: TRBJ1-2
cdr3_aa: CASSIPGTESYGYTF

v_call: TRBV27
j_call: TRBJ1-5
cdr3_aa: CASSDTANQPQHF

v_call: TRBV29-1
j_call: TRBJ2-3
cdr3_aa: CSGRTSGRTDTQYF

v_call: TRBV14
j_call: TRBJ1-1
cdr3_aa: CASSPKDRGQTEAFF

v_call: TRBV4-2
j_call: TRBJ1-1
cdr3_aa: CASSERDTEAFF

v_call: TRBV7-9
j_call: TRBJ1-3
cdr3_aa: CASSFFTLSSGNTIYF

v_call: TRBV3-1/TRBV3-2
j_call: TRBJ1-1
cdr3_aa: CASSPLRGLGAFF

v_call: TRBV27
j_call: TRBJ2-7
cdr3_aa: CASSLGTSGLAYEQYF

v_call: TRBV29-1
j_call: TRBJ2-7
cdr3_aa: CSVVGTGETYEQYF

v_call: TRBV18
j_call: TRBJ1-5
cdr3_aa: CASSPPGGIGGQPQHF

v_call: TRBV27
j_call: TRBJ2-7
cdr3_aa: CASSWGLAGGSIYEQYF

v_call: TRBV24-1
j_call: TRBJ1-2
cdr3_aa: CATSDSGYGYTF